In this sample, the clone carrying this T cell receptor (beta chain) turned up many times. The antigen is not known. Unique molecular identifiers featured in how the TCRbeta library was prepared. TCRdb passed the PCR reads through MiXCR, listing each CDR3 protein once. Of hundreds of thousands of distinct CDR3 sequences listed, 11% were seen once; the top ten hold about 20%. This sample stems from a study of T-cell reconstitution after alpha-beta-depleted transplantation in children. General observations from the study: Two months or so post-transplant, alpha-beta T cells reportedly derived from several hundred expanded graft clones. After transplant, high TCRbeta diversity at day 60 in some patients arose from surviving recipient T cells and thymic progenitors.

This CDR3 region has 13 residues. Trimming shortened V by 2 bases and J by 3 bases, and 7 bases separated the two germline ends. CDR1 and CDR2 (germline): SGHVS, FNYEAQ. The origin of this receptor is a male patient between 2 and 10 years old who had a stem cell transplant for chronic granulomatous disease, so the T cells may come from the graft donor. V gene TRBV7-6 combines with J gene TRBJ1-1; D unclear. Sequenced material: peripheral blood, taken 180 days after TCRalphabeta/CD19-depleted stem cell transplant. CDR3 residues: CASSLYKYTEAFF. Here the CDR3 DNA reads TGTGCCAGCAGCTTATACAAGTACACTGAAGCTTTCTTT. Full variable domain (rest looked up from reference TRBV7-6 and TRBJ1-1): GAGVSQSPRYKVTKRGQDVALRCDPISGHVSLYWYRQALGQGPEFLTYFNYEAQQDKSGLPNDRFSAERPEGSISTLTIQRTEQRDSAMYRCASSLYKYTEAFFGQGTRLTVV.